This passage covers 17 T cell receptor beta chains from one sample sequenced in a study of shared clonotypes between healthy human individuals. Clones were sequenced by immunoSEQ multiplex PCR, and TCRdb holds only the in-frame ones, with some missing. Of roughly 2 million clones listed, about 95% are singletons. The sample was naive CD4+ T cells sorted from blood. Regarding subset: CD45RA+ positively selected. These receptors all stem from a man younger than 35 in good health.

This clone was recorded once. The J gene is TRBJ2-5, the V gene TRBV29-1; TRBD2 agrees at 12 bases. Losses at the gene ends were 4 bases for V and 5 bases for J; bases not matched to a gene: 11. The length of the CDR3 is 16 residues. Germline V gene lookup returns CDR1 SQVTM and CDR2 ANQGSEA. CDR3 bases: TGCAGCGTTGGGACTAGCGGGATTTCCTCGAGGGAGACCCAGTACTTC. It is translated as CSVGTSGISSRETQYF.

Of note for this clone: At the DNA level, this CDR3 is encoded by other sequences in the same sample as well. The chain employs TRBV30 and TRBJ1-1; D not resolved. Germline CDR1 is GTSNPN and CDR2 is SVGIG (reference sequence). There are 11 residues in the CDR3. V dropped 2 bases and J dropped 4 bases, with 5 bases sitting between them. This chain's CDR3 is CAWSTRTEAFF. The CDR3 nucleotides are TGTGCCTGGAGTACCCGCACTGAAGCTTTCTTT. Supplemented by reference TRBV30 and TRBJ1-1, the full variable domain reads SQTIHQWPATLVQPVGSPLSLECTVEGTSNPNLYWYRQAAGRGLQLLFYSVGIGQISSEVPQNLSASRPQDRQFILSSKKLLLSDSGFYLCAWSTRTEAFFGQGTRLTVV.

V and J are TRBV2 and TRBJ1-1; D perhaps matches TRBD1 (6 bases). Trimming shortened V by 9 bases and J by 0 bases, and 11 bases separated the two germline ends. Per germline, CDR1 SNHLY and CDR2 FYNNEI. The CDR3 totals 13 residues. The CDR3 coding sequence is TGTGCCAGTACGACAGGAATGAACACTGAAGCTTTCTTT. Translating it yields CASTTGMNTEAFF. The entire variable domain, with the rest obtained from reference TRBV2 and TRBJ1-1, is as follows: EPEVTQTPSHQVTQMGQEVILRCVPISNHLYFYWYRQILGQKVEFLVSFYNNEISEKSEIFDDQFSVERPDGSNFTLKIRSTKLEDSAMYFCASTTGMNTEAFFGQGTRLTVV.

The V call is TRBV29-1, the J call TRBJ1-3; D ambiguous. Trimming shortened V by 3 bases and J by 0 bases, and 6 bases separated the two germline ends. The CDR3 has 13 amino acids. Germline CDR1 SQVTM, CDR2 ANQGSEA. CDR3 protein: CSVEVGSGNTIYF. CDR3 DNA sequence: TGCAGCGTTGAGGTGGGCTCTGGAAACACCATATATTTT.

The CDR3 region is CASRAGQAYNSPLHF. CDR3 bases: TGTGCCAGCAGGGCCGGACAGGCCTATAATTCACCCCTCCACTTT. The chain combines TRBV2 with TRBJ1-6, with 7 bases identical to TRBD1. Germline CDR1 SNHLY, CDR2 FYNNEI. This CDR3 comprises 15 residues. The J segment lost 2 bases and the V segment lost 6 bases, leaving 4 bases of the junction unmatched.

The chain combines TRBV30 with TRBJ2-5, with D unclear. Judging by the DNA end, TRBJ2-7 fits better; the J call may be wrong. This CDR3 is built from 11 residues. The germline gives CDR1 GTSNPN, CDR2 SVGIG (reference sequence). DNA of the CDR3: TGTGCCTGGAGTGCAGTCTACGAGCAGTACTTC. Residues: CAWSAVYEQYF.

CDR3: CASSIVRGQSAWHQPQHF. The CDR3 coding sequence is TGTGCCAGTAGTATAGTCAGGGGGCAGAGTGCTTGGCATCAGCCCCAGCATTTT. The J gene is TRBJ1-5, the V gene TRBV19; the match to TRBD1 covers 8 bases. Germline CDR1 is LNHDA and CDR2 is SQIVND (reference sequence). CDR3 length: 18 amino acids. J was trimmed by 5 bases and V by 1 base; bases with no gene match: 13.

This clone was picked up one time. A junction end diverges from the germline sequence, so it may reflect a read error. Distinct nucleotide sequences in the sample also encode this CDR3. This chain connects TRBV7-9 to TRBJ2-3; 11 bases agree with TRBD2. Germline V gene data show CDR1 as SEHNR and CDR2 as FQNEAQ (reference sequence). CDR3 length equals 15 residues. The CDR3 bases are TGTGCCAGCAGCCTAGCGGGGGGTAACACAGATACGCAGTATTTT. Amino acids: CASSLAGGNTDTQYF.

The rearrangement links TRBV11-3 to TRBJ2-1, with unresolved D. With 0 bases removed from V and 5 bases from J, the gap between germline ends came to 11 bases. Germline lookup yields CDR1 SGHNT and CDR2 YENEEA. The CDR3 runs 15 residues. As DNA, the CDR3 is TGTGCCAGCAGCTTAGAGGGTGGGGTCCACAATGAGCAGTTCTTC. It yields the protein CASSLEGGVHNEQFF.

This clone occurred once. The chain recombines TRBV5-6 with TRBJ1-4; D gene ambiguous. Trimming stripped 4 bases from V and 8 bases from J, with 18 bases between. CDR1 and CDR2 from the germline V gene are SGHDT and YYEEEE. The CDR3 has 15 amino acids. DNA for the CDR3: TGTGCCAGCAGCCACCGTGCTCTGGCCTCGGAAAAACTGTTTTTT. Translating it yields CASSHRALASEKLFF.

The V call is TRBV30, the J call TRBJ2-7, with 7 nucleotides matching TRBD2. Germline loops: CDR1 GTSNPN, CDR2 SVGIG (reference sequence). The CDR3 extends over 15 amino acids. The trim removed 5 bases at V and 0 bases at J, leaving 10 bases unmatched. The CDR3 nucleotides read TGTGCCTGGTCCCTGGGGTGGGGGGGCTCCTACGAGCAGTACTTC. It specifies CAWSLGWGGSYEQYF.

This chain connects TRBV30 to TRBJ2-3; 7 bases align to TRBD2. From germline, CDR1 is GTSNPN and CDR2 SVGIG (reference sequence). J lost 1 base, V lost 0 bases, and 4 bases had no gene match. This CDR3 region has 15 residues. DNA of the CDR3: TGTGCCTGGAGTGTAATGGCGGGAGGCACAGATACGCAGTATTTT. It encodes CAWSVMAGGTDTQYF.

The chain joins TRBV28 to TRBJ1-5; tentative D call: TRBD1 (5 bases). The CDR3 runs 14 residues. Trimming took 8 bases from V and 4 from J, leaving 15 bases between them. Germline CDR1 reads MDHEN; CDR2 reads SYDVKM. CDR3 sequence reads: CASESGQGNQPQHF. CDR3 nucleotides: TGTGCCAGCGAATCGGGGCAGGGTAATCAGCCCCAGCATTTT.

The J gene is TRBJ1-1, the V gene TRBV29-1; D unclear. CDR1 is SQVTM, CDR2 ANQGSEA, per germline. V was clipped by 1 base and J by 5 bases, with 14 bases between them. This CDR3 is built from 14 residues. CDR3 sequence: CSVEVKGITTEAFF. The DNA of the CDR3 is TGCAGCGTTGAAGTAAAGGGTATTACTACTGAAGCTTTCTTT. The variable domain in full, with the rest retrieved from reference TRBV29-1 and TRBJ1-1, is SAVISQKPSRDICQRGTSLTIQCQVDSQVTMMFWYRQQPGQSLTLIATANQGSEATYESGFVIDKFPISRPNLTFSTLTVSNMSPEDSSIYLCSVEVKGITTEAFFGQGTRLTVV.

V is TRBV11-2 and J is TRBJ1-4; possible D gene TRBD1, 5 bases. The CDR3 is made up of 15 amino acids. Germline values: CDR1 SGHAT, CDR2 FQNNGV. V shed 3 bases and J shed 0 bases, with 8 bases lying between them. CDR3 nucleotides: TGTGCCAGCAGCTTGACAGTTGCAACTAATGAAAAACTGTTTTTT. It codes for CASSLTVATNEKLFF. The full variable domain, completed using reference TRBV11-2 and TRBJ1-4, is EAGVAQSPRYKIIEKRQSVAFWCNPISGHATLYWYQQILGQGPKLLIQFQNNGVVDDSQLPKDRFSAERLKGVDSTLKIQPAKLEDSAVYLCASSLTVATNEKLFFGSGTQLSVL.

This clone was seen only once. This chain links TRBV6-5 with TRBJ1-6; D is unclear. CDR1 MNHEY and CDR2 SVGAGI come from the germline V gene. V dropped 4 bases and J dropped 10 bases, with 17 bases sitting between them. CDR3 length equals 15 residues. The CDR3 DNA reads as TGTGCCAGCAGTTCCACCCCGACAAGGCAGTCACCCCTCCACTTT. Translating gives CASSSTPTRQSPLHF.

A few counts support this clone. V and J are TRBV18 and TRBJ2-3; 8 nucleotides align to TRBD2. The germline CDR1 and CDR2 sequences are KGHSH and LQKENI. This CDR3 spans 17 amino acids. With 0 bases clipped from V and 1 base from J, the junction kept 6 bases outside the gene matches. CDR3 amino acids: CASSPPTGGPGTDTQYF. CDR3 bases: TGTGCCAGCTCACCACCGACGGGAGGGCCGGGCACAGATACGCAGTATTTT.